This T cell receptor beta chain was sequenced during a study of blood T cells in healthy people across ages. As for the study in general: Template switching recovered approximately one barcoded beta molecule for every two T cells.

Together with a sample-barcoded 5' primer, a J-beta primer mix was included in a second PCR lasting roughly 6 to 12 cycles. TCRdb redid the calling of the 5' RACE reads with MiXCR, one entry per CDR3 protein. This table has fewer than 900,000 distinct CDR3 sequences, about 40% appearing once. A remark on this clonotype: Its cognate antigen is unknown. At one boundary the junction diverges from the germline segment, which might be a read error.

Study observations and caveats: Higher diversity, along with more naive CD4+ cells, distinguished long-lived donors from aged donors.

Each sample had at least 7 million PBMCs isolated. Total RNA extracted from each sample amounted to at least 5.5 micrograms. CDR3 length equals 19 residues. Germline CDR1 is MNHNS and CDR2 is SASEGT. The sequencing input was blood. The TCR originated in a woman between 55 and 75 years old in good health. The V and J genes are TRBV6-1 and TRBJ2-3; 11 positions match TRBD2. CDR3 nucleotide sequence: TGTACCAGCAGTGAAACAGTTACTAGCGGGAGAGAGGCCACAGATACGCAGTATTTT. Its protein product is CTSSETVTSGREATDTQYF.